This T cell receptor (beta chain) is from a study of blood T cell repertoires in COVID-19. As for the study in general: PBMCs, B-cell-depleted T cells, or T cells were the source of the cDNA or gDNA that made up the material.

TCRdb keeps only in-frame clones here, not all; method: immunoSEQ multiplex PCR. The data show around 320,000 clones, around 92% seen once. The ends were cut back, 3 bases at V and 3 bases at J, with 6 bases in the middle. Germline CDR1 reads LGHDT; CDR2 reads YNNKEL (reference sequence). This CDR3 is 12 amino acids long. This clone was detected once. The age range of participants was about 18 to 100 years, with residence in around 22 US areas. The TCR comes from a woman between 50 and 59 years old who had been exposed to COVID-19. The sample consisted of PBMCs or T cells enriched from blood (not recorded which). The genes are TRBV3-1 (or the pseudogene TRBV3-2) and TRBJ2-7, with unresolved D. The CDR3 nucleotides read TGTGCCAGCAGCCAGGCAAACTACGAGCAGTACTTC. Translating it yields CASSQANYEQYF.